Sequencing of this T cell receptor (beta chain) was carried out in a study of response to subunit inactivated influenza vaccine (dated by TCRdb to 2016 to 2018). About the investigation overall: To follow how T cells responded to a trivalent subunit inactivated influenza vaccine, the researchers relied on deep quantitative profiling of the T cell receptor repertoire.

Library preparation employed RT-PCR. The run used an Illumina HiSeq 2500. TCRdb passed the public sequencing reads through fastp at Q25 and MiXCR, retaining productive beta sequences. For every CDR3 protein sequence, its rows merge into one entry that carries the most common genes and DNA. This sample lists about 520,000 distinct CDR3 sequences; 6% to 9% were detected once. Of the sample, 10% to 15% falls within the top ten clones. This clonotype was found a few times. The specificity of this receptor is unknown. The record has no base qualities; no much larger clone is one base away. Germline trimming: 10 bases from V, 7 bases from J; junction bases outside gene matches: 14. Based on the germline V gene (reference sequence), the CDR1 and CDR2 sequences are LNHDA and SQIVND. The CDR3, cysteine through phenylalanine, is 15 amino acids long. Only the CDR3 part of the read is kept: 45 bases, read in frame from the first base.

Study-level results and caveats: The authors suggested that each seasonal influenza vaccination may recruit only a limited number of new T cells.

The V and J genes are TRBV19 and TRBJ2-7, and 12 junction bases match TRBD1. This receptor was obtained from a man aged 45 to 75 who received an inactivated influenza vaccine. Donor details come from another sample of the same person, matched by shared clones. The sample here was PBMCs from blood, taken roughly 24 months after vaccination. For the CDR3, the sequence is CATSRGGQGAFEQYF. The DNA sequence is as follows: TGTGCCACCTCCAGGGGGGGACAGGGGGCGTTTGAGCAGTACTTC. With all but the CDR3 taken from the reference TRBV19 and TRBJ2-7 genes, the full variable domain is: DGGITQSPKYLFRKEGQNVTLSCEQNLNHDAMYWYRQDPGQGLRLIYYSQIVNDFQKGDIAEGYSVSREKKESFPLTVTSAQKNPTAFYLCATSRGGQGAFEQYFGPGTRLTVT.